A selection of T cell receptor beta chains follows, all from one sample in a study of blood T cells in healthy people across ages. In TCRdb, the 5' RACE reads were re-called with MiXCR into one record per CDR3 protein. The sample has 1.5 million to 1.8 million distinct CDR3 sequences; about 45% are singletons. The sequencing sample was made of blood. The receptors were sampled from a woman under 30 in good health. CDR3s include the opening cysteine and the closing phenylalanine or tryptophan. Fields, in order: J gene, V gene, clone size, CDR3 protein. The listing skips clone size in some rows; elsewhere it reads once, few, many or a size class.

J: TRBJ2-3; V: TRBV5-1; size: .; CDR3: CASSFDPSADTQYF
J: TRBJ1-5; V: TRBV4-1; size: few; CDR3: CASSQGARGKLNQPQHF
J: TRBJ2-1; V: TRBV6-2/TRBV6-3; size: .; CDR3: CASSSALAGGYNEQFF
J: TRBJ2-5; V: TRBV20-1; size: few; CDR3: CSARDSQAGRETQYF
J: TRBJ1-5; V: TRBV15; size: few; CDR3: CATSRSRTGGTQPQHF
J: TRBJ2-1; V: TRBV7-2; size: .; CDR3: CASSYTGGLANEQFF
J: TRBJ2-1; V: TRBV20-1; size: .; CDR3: CSAAPYNEQFF
J: TRBJ2-2; V: TRBV4-1; size: few; CDR3: CASSRAPAPGELFF
J: TRBJ2-5; V: TRBV7-2; size: .; CDR3: CASSSGQGTLNEQYF
J: TRBJ2-2; V: TRBV4-1; size: .; CDR3: CASSQGFGGNDGELFF
J: TRBJ2-5; V: TRBV7-6; size: .; CDR3: CASSATSGGANEQYF
J: TRBJ2-6; V: TRBV5-1; size: .; CDR3: CASSVPSSDLSGANVLTF
J: TRBJ1-1; V: TRBV27; size: once; CDR3: CAGSAGVNTEAFF
J: TRBJ1-5; V: TRBV7-8; size: few; CDR3: CASSLLGIIPSNQPQHF
J: TRBJ2-1; V: TRBV4-1; size: .; CDR3: CASSQVAGIYNGQFF
J: TRBJ2-3; V: TRBV28; size: few; CDR3: CATRGDLDRTDTQYF
J: TRBJ2-1; V: TRBV6-1; size: few; CDR3: CASSEKLAGANYNEQFF
J: TRBJ1-1; V: TRBV20-1; size: .; CDR3: CSASGSGAFF
J: TRBJ1-2; V: TRBV6-6; size: .; CDR3: CASSATRWVFDGYTF
J: TRBJ2-5; V: TRBV5-6; size: .; CDR3: CASSQIGGGSKRTQYF
J: TRBJ1-1; V: TRBV6-2/TRBV6-3; size: .; CDR3: CASRERGRVSTEAFF
J: TRBJ1-2; V: TRBV5-5; size: few; CDR3: CASSLDQDWDGYTF
J: TRBJ2-7; V: TRBV18; size: many; CDR3: CASSPTGLYEQYF
J: TRBJ1-6; V: TRBV7-2; size: .; CDR3: CASSLQLTGNSPLHF
J: TRBJ1-2; V: TRBV4-1; size: few; CDR3: CASSQDGGGLYGYTF
J: TRBJ1-5; V: TRBV12-3/TRBV12-4; size: .; CDR3: CASRFTGGNQPQHF
J: TRBJ2-6; V: TRBV12-3/TRBV12-4; size: few; CDR3: CASSLGTGRAAGANVLTF